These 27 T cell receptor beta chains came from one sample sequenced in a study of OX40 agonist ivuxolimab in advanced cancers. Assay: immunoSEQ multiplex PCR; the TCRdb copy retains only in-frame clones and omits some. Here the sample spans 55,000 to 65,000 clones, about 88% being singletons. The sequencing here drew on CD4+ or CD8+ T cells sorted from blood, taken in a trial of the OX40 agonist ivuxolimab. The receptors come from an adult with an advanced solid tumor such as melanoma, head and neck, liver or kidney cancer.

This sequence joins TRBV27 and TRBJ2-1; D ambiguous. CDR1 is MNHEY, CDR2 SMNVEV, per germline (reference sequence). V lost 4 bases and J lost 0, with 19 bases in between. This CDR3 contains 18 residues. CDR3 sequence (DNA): TGTGCCAGCAGTTCCCCCTCTCGCCGCAGGAGCTCCTACAATGAGCAGTTCTTC. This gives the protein CASSSPSRRRSSYNEQFF.

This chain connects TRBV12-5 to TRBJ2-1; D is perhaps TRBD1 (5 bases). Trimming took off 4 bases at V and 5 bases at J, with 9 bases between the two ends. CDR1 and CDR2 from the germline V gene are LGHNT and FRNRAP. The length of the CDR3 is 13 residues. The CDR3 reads CASGSGQNNEQFF. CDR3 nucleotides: TGTGCTAGTGGTTCTGGACAAAACAATGAGCAGTTCTTC.

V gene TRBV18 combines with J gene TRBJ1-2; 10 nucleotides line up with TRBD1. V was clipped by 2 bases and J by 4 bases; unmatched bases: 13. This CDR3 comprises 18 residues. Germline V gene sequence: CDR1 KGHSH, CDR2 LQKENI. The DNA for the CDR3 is TGTGCCAGCTCACCAATCGGGACAGGGGCCAAAGGGGCCTATGGCTACACCTTC. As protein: CASSPIGTGAKGAYGYTF.

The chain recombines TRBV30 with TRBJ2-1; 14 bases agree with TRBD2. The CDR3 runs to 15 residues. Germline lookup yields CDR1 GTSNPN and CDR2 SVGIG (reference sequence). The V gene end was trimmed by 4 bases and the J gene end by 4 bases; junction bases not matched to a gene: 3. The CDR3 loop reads CAWKGLAGEYNEQFF. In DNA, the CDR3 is TGTGCCTGGAAGGGACTAGCGGGAGAGTACAATGAGCAGTTCTTC.

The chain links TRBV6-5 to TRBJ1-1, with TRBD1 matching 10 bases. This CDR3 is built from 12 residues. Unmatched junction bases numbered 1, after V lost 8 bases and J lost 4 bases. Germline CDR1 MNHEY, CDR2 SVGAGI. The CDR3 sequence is CASGTGATEAFF. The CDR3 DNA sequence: TGTGCCAGCGGGACAGGGGCCACTGAAGCTTTCTTT.

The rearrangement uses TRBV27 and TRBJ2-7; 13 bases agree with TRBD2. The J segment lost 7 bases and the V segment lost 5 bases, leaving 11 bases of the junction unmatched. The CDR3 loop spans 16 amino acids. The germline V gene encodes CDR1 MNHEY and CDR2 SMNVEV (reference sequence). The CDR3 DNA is TGTGCCAGCAGTCCAGATACTAGCGGGAGGGCCCGAGAGCAGTACTTC. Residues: CASSPDTSGRAREQYF.

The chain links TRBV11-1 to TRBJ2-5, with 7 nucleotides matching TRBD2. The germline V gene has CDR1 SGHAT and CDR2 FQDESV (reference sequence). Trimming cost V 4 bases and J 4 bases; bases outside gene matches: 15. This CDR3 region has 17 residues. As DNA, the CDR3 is TGTGCCAGCAGCTCACGGGCTGGTTCTAGGGAGGGAGAGACCCAGTACTTC. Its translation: CASSSRAGSREGETQYF.

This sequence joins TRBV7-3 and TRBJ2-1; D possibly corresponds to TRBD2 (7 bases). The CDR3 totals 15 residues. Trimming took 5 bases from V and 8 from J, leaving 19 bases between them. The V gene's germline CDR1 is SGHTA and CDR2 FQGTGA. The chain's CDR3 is CASSRTRGVDDEQFF. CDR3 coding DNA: TGTGCCAGCAGCCGGACTAGGGGGGTTGATGATGAGCAGTTCTTC.

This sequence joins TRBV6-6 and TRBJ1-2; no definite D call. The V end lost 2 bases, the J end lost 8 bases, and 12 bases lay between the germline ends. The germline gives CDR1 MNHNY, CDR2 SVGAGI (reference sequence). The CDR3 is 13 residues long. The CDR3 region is CASSYNPGLGYTF. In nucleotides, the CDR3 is TGTGCCAGCAGTTACAACCCGGGTCTGGGCTACACCTTC.

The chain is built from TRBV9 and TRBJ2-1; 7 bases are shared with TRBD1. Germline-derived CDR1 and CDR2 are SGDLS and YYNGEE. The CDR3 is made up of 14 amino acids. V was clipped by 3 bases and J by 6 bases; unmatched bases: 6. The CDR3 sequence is CASSADRVRNEQFF. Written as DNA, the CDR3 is TGTGCCAGCAGCGCTGACAGGGTTCGCAATGAGCAGTTCTTC.

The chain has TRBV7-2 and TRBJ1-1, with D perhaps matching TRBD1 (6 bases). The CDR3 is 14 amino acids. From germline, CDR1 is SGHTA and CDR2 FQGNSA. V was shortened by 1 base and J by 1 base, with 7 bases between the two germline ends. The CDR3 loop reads CASSLGQANTEAFF. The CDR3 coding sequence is TGTGCCAGCAGCTTAGGACAGGCGAACACTGAAGCTTTCTTT. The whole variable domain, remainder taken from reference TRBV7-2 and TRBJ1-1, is GAGVSQSPSNKVTEKGKDVELRCDPISGHTALYWYRQSLGQGLEFLIYFQGNSAPDKSGLPSDRFSAERTGGSVSTLTIQRTQQEDSAVYLCASSLGQANTEAFFGQGTRLTVV.

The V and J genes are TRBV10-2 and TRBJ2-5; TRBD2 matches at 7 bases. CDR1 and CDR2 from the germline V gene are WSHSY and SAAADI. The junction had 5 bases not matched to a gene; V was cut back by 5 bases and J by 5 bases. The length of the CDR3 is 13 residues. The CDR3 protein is CASSLGGWETQYF. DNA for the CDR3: TGCGCCAGCAGTTTGGGGGGGTGGGAGACCCAGTACTTC.

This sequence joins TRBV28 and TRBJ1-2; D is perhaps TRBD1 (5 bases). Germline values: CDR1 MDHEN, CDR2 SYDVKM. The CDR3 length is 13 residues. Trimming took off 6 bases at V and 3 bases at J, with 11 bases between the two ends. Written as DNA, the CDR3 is TGTGCCAGCAGCCCAGGGATCGACTATGGCTACACCTTC. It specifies CASSPGIDYGYTF.

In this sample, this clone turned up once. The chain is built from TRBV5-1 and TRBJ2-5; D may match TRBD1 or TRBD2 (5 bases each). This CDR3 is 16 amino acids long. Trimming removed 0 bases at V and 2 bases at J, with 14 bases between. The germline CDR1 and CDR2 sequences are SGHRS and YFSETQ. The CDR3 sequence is CASSLGGRGAQETQYF. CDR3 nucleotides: TGCGCCAGCAGCTTGGGAGGGCGAGGGGCACAAGAGACCCAGTACTTC. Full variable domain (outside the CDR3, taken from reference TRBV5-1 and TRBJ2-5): KAGVTQTPRYLIKTRGQQVTLSCSPISGHRSVSWYQQTPGQGLQFLFEYFSETQRNKGNFPGRFSGRQFSNSRSEMNVSTLELGDSALYLCASSLGGRGAQETQYFGPGTRLLVL.

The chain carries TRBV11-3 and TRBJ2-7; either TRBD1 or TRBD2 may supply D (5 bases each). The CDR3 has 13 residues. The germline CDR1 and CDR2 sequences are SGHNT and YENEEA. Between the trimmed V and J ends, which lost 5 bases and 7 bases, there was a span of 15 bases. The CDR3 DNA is TGTGCCAGCAGCCCCGGGGCGCGGCGGGAGCAGTACTTC. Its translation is CASSPGARREQYF.

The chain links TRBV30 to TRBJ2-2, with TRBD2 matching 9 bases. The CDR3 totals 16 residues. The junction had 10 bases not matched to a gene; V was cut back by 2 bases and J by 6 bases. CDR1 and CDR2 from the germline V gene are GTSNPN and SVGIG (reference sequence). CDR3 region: CAWSRPGLATAGELFF. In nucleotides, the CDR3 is TGTGCCTGGAGTCGACCGGGACTAGCAACGGCCGGGGAGCTGTTTTTT.

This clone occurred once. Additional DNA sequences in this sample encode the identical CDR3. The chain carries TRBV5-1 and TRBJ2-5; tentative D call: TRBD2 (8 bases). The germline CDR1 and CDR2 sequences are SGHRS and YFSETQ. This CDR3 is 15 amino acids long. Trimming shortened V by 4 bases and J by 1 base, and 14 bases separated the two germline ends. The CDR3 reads CASSPGGTAQETQYF. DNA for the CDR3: TGCGCCAGCAGCCCGGGAGGGACAGCCCAAGAGACCCAGTACTTC. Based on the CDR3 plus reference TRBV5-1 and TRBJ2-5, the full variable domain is KAGVTQTPRYLIKTRGQQVTLSCSPISGHRSVSWYQQTPGQGLQFLFEYFSETQRNKGNFPGRFSGRQFSNSRSEMNVSTLELGDSALYLCASSPGGTAQETQYFGPGTRLLVL.

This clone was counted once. CDR3 DNA sequence: TGTGCCTGGACTATCGGACAGGGAGAGACCCAGTACTTC. The encoded protein is CAWTIGQGETQYF. This chain joins TRBV30 and TRBJ2-5; 8 bases line up with TRBD1. CDR3 length equals 13 residues. Germline CDR1 reads GTSNPN; CDR2 reads SVGIG (reference sequence). The ends lost 4 bases at V and 4 bases at J; junction bases unmatched: 5.

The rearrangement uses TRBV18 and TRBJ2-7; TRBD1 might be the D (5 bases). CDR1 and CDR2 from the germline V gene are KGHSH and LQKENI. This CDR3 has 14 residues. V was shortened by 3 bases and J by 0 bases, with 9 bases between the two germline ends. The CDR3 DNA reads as TGTGCCAGCTCACCCCGCAGGGCCTCCTACGAGCAGTACTTC. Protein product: CASSPRRASYEQYF.

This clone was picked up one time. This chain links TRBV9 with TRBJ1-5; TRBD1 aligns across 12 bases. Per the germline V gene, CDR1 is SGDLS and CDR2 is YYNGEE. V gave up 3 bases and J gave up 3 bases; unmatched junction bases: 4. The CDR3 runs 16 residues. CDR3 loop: CASSAGTGGNNQPQHF. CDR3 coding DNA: TGTGCCAGCAGCGCCGGGACAGGGGGCAACAATCAGCCCCAGCATTTT.

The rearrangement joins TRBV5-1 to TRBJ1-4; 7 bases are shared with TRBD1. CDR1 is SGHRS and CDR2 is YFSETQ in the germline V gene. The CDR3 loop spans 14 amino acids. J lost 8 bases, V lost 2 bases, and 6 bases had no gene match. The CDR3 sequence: CASSLGGPEEKLFF. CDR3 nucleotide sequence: TGCGCCAGCAGCTTAGGGGGCCCGGAGGAAAAACTGTTTTTT.

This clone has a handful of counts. CDR3 region: CASSLPSYPYEQYF. The DNA of the CDR3 is TGTGCCAGCAGCTTGCCCTCATACCCCTACGAGCAGTACTTC. The rearrangement joins TRBV5-4 to TRBJ2-7; D gene uncertain. V was cut by 1 base and J by 2 bases, with 10 bases left in between. Germline loops: CDR1 SGHNT, CDR2 YYREEE (reference sequence). This CDR3 is 14 amino acids long.

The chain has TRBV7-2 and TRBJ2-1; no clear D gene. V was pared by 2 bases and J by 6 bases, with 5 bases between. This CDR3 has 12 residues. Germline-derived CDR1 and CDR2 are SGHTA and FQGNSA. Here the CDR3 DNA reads TGTGCCAGCAGCTTATCCCTCAATGAGCAGTTCTTC. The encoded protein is CASSLSLNEQFF.

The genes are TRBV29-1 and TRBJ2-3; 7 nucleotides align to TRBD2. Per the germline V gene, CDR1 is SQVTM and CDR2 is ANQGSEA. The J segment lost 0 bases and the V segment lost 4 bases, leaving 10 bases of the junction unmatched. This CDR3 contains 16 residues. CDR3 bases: TGCAGCGTTGGAAGACTAGCTTTCGATAGCACAGATACGCAGTATTTT. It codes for CSVGRLAFDSTDTQYF.

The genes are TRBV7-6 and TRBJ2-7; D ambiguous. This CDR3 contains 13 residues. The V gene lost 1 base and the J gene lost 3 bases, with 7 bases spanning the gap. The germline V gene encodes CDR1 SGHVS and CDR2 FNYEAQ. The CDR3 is CASSLVVGYEQYF. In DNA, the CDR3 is TGTGCCAGCAGCTTAGTAGTTGGCTACGAGCAGTACTTC.

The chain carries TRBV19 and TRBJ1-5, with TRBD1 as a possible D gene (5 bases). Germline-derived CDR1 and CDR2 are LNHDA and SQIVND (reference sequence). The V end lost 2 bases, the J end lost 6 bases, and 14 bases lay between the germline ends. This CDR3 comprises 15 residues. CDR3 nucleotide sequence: TGTGCCAGTAGTATACGGCCCCCAGGGTCTCAGCCCCAGCATTTT. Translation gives CASSIRPPGSQPQHF.

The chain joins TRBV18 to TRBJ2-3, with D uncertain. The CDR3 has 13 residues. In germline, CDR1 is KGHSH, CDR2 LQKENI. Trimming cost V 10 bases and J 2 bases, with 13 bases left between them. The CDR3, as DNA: TGTGCCACGGCAGACTCCCTCACAGATACGCAGTATTTT. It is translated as CATADSLTDTQYF.